A selection of T cell receptor beta chains follows, all from one sample in a study of T cells after yellow fever vaccination. TCRdb processed the 5' RACE reads anew with MiXCR; each CDR3 protein has one entry. The sample has 300,000 to 400,000 distinct CDR3 sequences, 8.7% seen once. Sample: PBMCs, taken on the day of the first yellow fever vaccination. Receptors originate from a man aged 18 to 30 who received the YFV17D yellow fever vaccine. The CDR3 runs from the conserved cysteine through the conserved F or W. A D gene is named only where the DNA matches it firmly. Only some rows state a clone size, as once, few, many or a class for expanded clones.

j_call | v_call | d_call | clone_size | cdr3_nt | cdr3_aa
TRBJ1-1 | TRBV6-2/TRBV6-3 | - | few | TGTGCCAGCACCAACAGGTTATTGGGCACTGAAGCTTTCTTT | CASTNRLLGTEAFF
TRBJ2-1 | TRBV12-3/TRBV12-4 | TRBD1 | - | TGTGCCAGCACCCTAGACAGGGGCAATGAGCAGTTCTTC | CASTLDRGNEQFF
TRBJ2-2 | TRBV5-1 | TRBD1 | many | TGCGCCAGCATCTCCGGGGACAGTTACACCGGGGAGCTGTTTTTT | CASISGDSYTGELFF
TRBJ1-1 | TRBV7-8 | - | - | TGTGCCAGCAGCTCCCCGGAAGGGGCTTTCTTT | CASSSPEGAFF
TRBJ1-6 | TRBV4-1 | - | - | TGCGCCAGCAGCCAAGATCCCCCTGGTCGGGACGGAGGTTCACCCCTCCACTTT | CASSQDPPGRDGGSPLHF
TRBJ2-3 | TRBV29-1 | - | - | TGCAGCGTTGTCCCCGAGCCCTCGGTTCAAACGCAGTATTTT | CSVVPEPSVQTQYF
TRBJ2-5 | TRBV5-1 | - | few | TGCGCCAGCAGCTTGCGGACCCTAAGGGTAGAGACCCAGTACTTC | CASSLRTLRVETQYF
TRBJ1-2 | TRBV19 | - | - | TGTGCCAGTGGGACTCCGGGTTATGGCTACACCTTC | CASGTPGYGYTF
TRBJ1-5 | TRBV18 | - | - | TGTGCCAGCTCCCCCTCCGTCGCCGGTAACAATCAGCCCCAGCATTTT | CASSPSVAGNNQPQHF
TRBJ2-6 | TRBV4-3 | TRBD2 | - | TGCGCCAGCAGCCAAGACCCAGCGGGGAGCTCTGGGGCCAACGTCCTGACTTTC | CASSQDPAGSSGANVLTF
TRBJ2-3 | TRBV11-2 | - | - | TGTGCCAGCAGCTTAAGGGTTGTGGATACGCAGTATTTT | CASSLRVVDTQYF
TRBJ2-3 | TRBV5-1 | TRBD2 | many | TGCGCCAGCACGACTAGCGGGGGGAGGACAGATACGCAGTATTTT | CASTTSGGRTDTQYF
TRBJ2-3 | TRBV4-2 | TRBD1 | - | TGTGCCAGCAGCCAAGGACAGGGAAGCACAGATACGCAGTATTTT | CASSQGQGSTDTQYF
TRBJ2-1 | TRBV5-1 | - | - | TGCGCCAGCAGCTTGGGACTACTCTCCTACAATGAGCAGTTCTTC | CASSLGLLSYNEQFF
TRBJ1-2 | TRBV2 | - | few | TGTGCCAGCAGTGTTCAACAGAGAAAGAACCTCTATGGCTACACCTTC | CASSVQQRKNLYGYTF
TRBJ2-7 | TRBV7-3 | - | - | TGTGCCAGCAGCCCCAGGGACAACTACGAGCAGTACTTC | CASSPRDNYEQYF
TRBJ2-7 | TRBV12-3/TRBV12-4 | - | - | TGTGCCAGCAGTTTAGGAGCGCAGGGCAGCTCCTACGAGCAGTACTTC | CASSLGAQGSSYEQYF
TRBJ2-1 | TRBV20-1 | - | few | TGCAGTGCTCGGCAGGACTGGCCTGGCAATGAGCAGTTCTTC | CSARQDWPGNEQFF
TRBJ1-6 | TRBV6-5 | - | few | TGTGCCAGCAGTTCCACAGGCGACTCCTATAATTCACCCCTCCACTTT | CASSSTGDSYNSPLHF
TRBJ1-6 | TRBV19 | - | - | TGTGCCAGTAGTACCCTACAGGGAAGCTCCTATAATTCACCCCTCCACTTT | CASSTLQGSSYNSPLHF
TRBJ2-7 | TRBV30 | TRBD1 | many | TGTGCCTTCCGGACAGGGTCCGGCTACGAGCAGTACTTC | CAFRTGSGYEQYF
TRBJ2-5 | TRBV29-1 | TRBD1 | many | TGCAGCGGTTTAGCCCCGAGACAGGGTGTTTCGGAGACCCAGTACTTC | CSGLAPRQGVSETQYF
TRBJ2-5 | TRBV20-1 | - | - | TGCAGTGTTGTTAGACCCGAAGAGACCCAGTACTTC | CSVVRPEETQYF
TRBJ1-2 | TRBV4-2 | - | many | TGTGCCAGCAGCCAACGGGGAGGGACTAAGGTCGGCTATGGCTACACCTTC | CASSQRGGTKVGYGYTF
TRBJ1-2 | TRBV12-3/TRBV12-4 | TRBD1 | few | TGTGCCAGCAGAACCGGGACAGGGTCGGGCTATGGCTACACCTTC | CASRTGTGSGYGYTF
TRBJ1-1 | TRBV4-3 | - | many | TGCGCCAGCAGCCAAGAGCGGGAGCAAGGTCCTGAAGCTTTCTTT | CASSQEREQGPEAFF
TRBJ2-3 | TRBV18 | TRBD2 | few | TGTGCCAGCTCCCTAAATTCCATAGCGGGGAGTAGCACAGATACGCAGTATTTT | CASSLNSIAGSSTDTQYF
TRBJ1-2 | TRBV5-1 | TRBD1 | many | TGCGCCAGCAGTACGGGACAGGAGAACTACACCTTC | CASSTGQENYTF
TRBJ2-3 | TRBV6-6 | - | - | TGTGCCAGCAGTTTCACTGGGGATACGCAGTATTTT | CASSFTGDTQYF
TRBJ2-1 | TRBV12-3/TRBV12-4 | - | - | TGTGCCAGCCGCCTGAGCCGGGGCAATGAGCAGTTCTTC | CASRLSRGNEQFF
TRBJ2-3 | TRBV27 | TRBD2 | many | TGTGCCAGCAGTTTATCGAGCGGGGATAGCACAGATACGCAGTATTTT | CASSLSSGDSTDTQYF
TRBJ2-3 | TRBV15 | - | - | TGTGCCACCAGCAAACGCCGTGAAGATACGCAGTATTTT | CATSKRREDTQYF
TRBJ2-2 | TRBV12-3/TRBV12-4 | TRBD1 | - | TGTGCCAGCAGCCGCGGACAGGGGGCTGCCGGGGAGCTGTTTTTT | CASSRGQGAAGELFF
TRBJ1-2 | TRBV7-9 | TRBD1 | - | TGTGCCAGCAGCGGGCGGAGGGACAGTCCTAACTATGGCTACACCTTC | CASSGRRDSPNYGYTF
TRBJ1-6 | TRBV6-2/TRBV6-3 | - | - | TGTGCCAGCAGAACGGTTAATTCACCCCTCCACTTT | CASRTVNSPLHF
TRBJ2-4 | TRBV20-1 | - | many | TGCAGTGCGATGACTGGTCTAGCCAAAAACATTCAGTACTTC | CSAMTGLAKNIQYF
TRBJ1-6 | TRBV25-1 | - | many | TGTGCCAGCAGTCCTTCCCGGGTGACATATAATTCACCCCTCCACTTT | CASSPSRVTYNSPLHF
TRBJ1-2 | TRBV5-1 | TRBD1 | - | TGCGCCAGCAGCTCAGACAGGGGGCTTCTCTATGGCTACACCTTC | CASSSDRGLLYGYTF
TRBJ2-5 | TRBV28 | - | - | TGTGCCAGCGGGGAGACCCAGTACTTC | CASGETQYF
TRBJ2-5 | TRBV4-1 | - | - | TGCGCCAGCAGCCAGGGAATACTGGAGACCCAGTACTTC | CASSQGILETQYF
TRBJ2-5 | TRBV29-1 | TRBD1 | few | TGCAGCGGAACCGGCGACAGGGGGTGGCAAGAGACCCAGTACTTC | CSGTGDRGWQETQYF
TRBJ2-1 | TRBV5-1 | - | few | TGCGCCAGCAGCTTTGACCCGGCGCGTGAGCAGTTCTTC | CASSFDPAREQFF
TRBJ2-1 | TRBV19 | - | - | TGTGCCAGTAGAGGGCCCCAAGACTACAATGAGCAGTTCTTC | CASRGPQDYNEQFF
TRBJ2-7 | TRBV19 | TRBD1 | many | TGTGCCAGTAGTATTTTGGACAGGACCTACGAGCAGTACTTC | CASSILDRTYEQYF
TRBJ2-1 | TRBV5-1 | TRBD2 | few | TGCGCCAGCAGCTTAAGACGGAGCGGGGGGGAGGGGAATGAGCAGTTCTTC | CASSLRRSGGEGNEQFF
TRBJ1-6 | TRBV12-3/TRBV12-4 | TRBD1 | - | TGTGCCAGCGGGGACAGACATTCACCCCTCCACTTT | CASGDRHSPLHF
TRBJ1-3 | TRBV7-9 | - | many | TGTGCCAGCAGCTTTGGACAGAACTCTGGAAACACCATATATTTT | CASSFGQNSGNTIYF
TRBJ2-3 | TRBV9 | - | few | TGTGCCAGCAGCGGAGTTGGTCGAGATACGCAGTATTTT | CASSGVGRDTQYF
TRBJ1-1 | TRBV21-1 | - | - | TGTGCCAGCAGTCCTAACAGGGGCACTGAAGCTTTCTTT | CASSPNRGTEAFF
TRBJ1-5 | TRBV6-2/TRBV6-3 | - | - | TGTGCCAGCAGTTACCGTCAGCTTAGCAATCAGCCCCAGCATTTT | CASSYRQLSNQPQHF
TRBJ1-1 | TRBV4-1 | - | few | TGCGCCAGCAGCCAGTATACAGGGAAGGAAACTGAAGCTTTCTTT | CASSQYTGKETEAFF
TRBJ1-3 | TRBV20-1 | - | - | TGCAGTGCTAGATATCAAGTTGCAGGCGAGAGCTCTGGAAACACCATATATTTT | CSARYQVAGESSGNTIYF
TRBJ2-2 | TRBV5-4 | - | few | TGTGCCAGCACCCGGGACAACTTGAAAAACACCGGGGAGCTGTTTTTT | CASTRDNLKNTGELFF